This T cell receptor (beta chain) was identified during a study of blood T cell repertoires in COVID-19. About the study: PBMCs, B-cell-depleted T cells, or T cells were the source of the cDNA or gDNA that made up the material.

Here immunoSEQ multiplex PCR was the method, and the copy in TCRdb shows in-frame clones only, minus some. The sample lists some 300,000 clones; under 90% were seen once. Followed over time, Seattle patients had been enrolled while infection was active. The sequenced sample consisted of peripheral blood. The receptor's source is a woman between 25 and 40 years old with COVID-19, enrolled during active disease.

CDR3 nucleotides: TGTGCCAGCAGCCAACGGACAGCTATGAACACTGAAGCTTTCTTT. Its translation: CASSQRTAMNTEAFF. The chain carries TRBV4-2 and TRBJ1-1; D might be TRBD1 (6 bases). The CDR3 spans 15 residues. Trimming shortened V by 2 bases and J by 0 bases, and 10 bases separated the two germline ends. Germline-derived CDR1 and CDR2 are LGHNA and YNFKEQ.